The 12 T cell receptor beta chains listed next were all sequenced from one sample in a study of T cell clones after liver transplantation. TCRdb's copy holds only in-frame clones and misses some; the assay was immunoSEQ multiplex PCR. The table has around 9,300 clones, 72% seen once. The source material was CD8+ T cells from blood, sampled at the 15-month timepoint. These receptors originate from a human patient who received a liver transplant. The T cells may partly be graft donor cells.

In this sample, this clone is medium-sized. The chain recombines TRBV5-1 with TRBJ2-3; TRBD2 agrees at 8 bases. The trim removed 0 bases at V and 0 bases at J, leaving 3 bases unmatched. This CDR3 has 16 residues. Germline values: CDR1 SGHRS, CDR2 YFSETQ. The CDR3 sequence is CASSLDTSGSTDTQYF. The CDR3 nucleotides read TGCGCCAGCAGCTTGGATACTAGCGGTAGCACAGATACGCAGTATTTT. The full variable domain, completed using reference TRBV5-1 and TRBJ2-3, is KAGVTQTPRYLIKTRGQQVTLSCSPISGHRSVSWYQQTPGQGLQFLFEYFSETQRNKGNFPGRFSGRQFSNSRSEMNVSTLELGDSALYLCASSLDTSGSTDTQYFGPGTRLTVL.

The rearrangement uses TRBV10-3 and TRBJ2-7; D perhaps matches TRBD2 (6 bases). V was clipped by 6 bases and J by 0 bases, with 15 bases between them. The CDR3 length is 15 residues. Germline V gene data show CDR1 as ENHRY and CDR2 as SYGVKD. The CDR3 DNA reads as TGTGCCATCAGAGACCTCCGGGGGAGCTCCTACGAGCAGTACTTC. The encoded protein is CAIRDLRGSSYEQYF.

V usage is TRBV28 and J usage is TRBJ2-5; D remains unclear. The CDR3 has 14 amino acids. CDR1 and CDR2 (germline): MDHEN, SYDVKM. V was trimmed by 6 bases and J by 0 bases, leaving 11 bases between them. CDR3 DNA sequence: TGTGCCAGCAGCCGAATCTTTAACCAAGAGACCCAGTACTTC. Translated: CASSRIFNQETQYF.

This clone has only a few counts. The chain combines TRBV29-1 with TRBJ1-2; D not resolved. V was shortened by 1 base and J by 1 base, with 10 bases between the two germline ends. The CDR3 has 14 residues. CDR1 is SQVTM, CDR2 ANQGSEA, per germline. The CDR3 DNA is TGCAGCGTTGAAGGTGTCGGGGTTAACTATGGCTACACCTTC. Translating gives CSVEGVGVNYGYTF.

The chain combines TRBV27 with TRBJ2-3; 7 bases are shared with TRBD2. J gave up 0 bases and V 6 bases, and 6 bases lay outside the gene matches. CDR3 length: 15 residues. From germline, CDR1 is MNHEY and CDR2 SMNVEV (reference sequence). The DNA for the CDR3 is TGTGCCAGCAGCTGGGGGGGAACTAGCACAGATACGCAGTATTTT. It translates to CASSWGGTSTDTQYF.

The chain carries TRBV9 and TRBJ1-1; D not resolved. The germline gives CDR1 SGDLS, CDR2 YYNGEE. This CDR3 comprises 19 residues. With 0 bases removed from V and 0 bases from J, the gap between germline ends came to 21 bases. The CDR3 sequence is CASSVADPLGGDMNTEAFF. CDR3 coding DNA: TGTGCCAGCAGCGTAGCCGACCCGCTGGGCGGAGACATGAACACTGAAGCTTTCTTT.

V is TRBV10-2 and J is TRBJ2-5, with D possibly matching TRBD2 (5 bases). The V gene lost 4 bases and the J gene lost 0 bases, with 12 bases spanning the gap. This CDR3 is built from 15 residues. Germline CDR1 is WSHSY and CDR2 is SAAADI. The CDR3 sequence: CASSVGGFDQETQYF. For the CDR3, the DNA is TGCGCCAGCAGTGTTGGAGGTTTCGACCAAGAGACCCAGTACTTC.

This clone was detected only a few times. V usage is TRBV10-3 and J usage is TRBJ2-7; 8 nucleotides match TRBD1. In germline, CDR1 is ENHRY, CDR2 SYGVKD. The V segment lost 10 bases and the J segment 6 bases; nucleotides outside the gene matches: 5. CDR3 length: 11 residues. The CDR3, as DNA: TGTGCCACCCGTACAGGGGGCGAGCAGTACTTC. Translated: CATRTGGEQYF.

By its share, this clone is medium-sized. The chain is built from TRBV11-3 and TRBJ2-1; no reliable D call. Trimming pared 4 bases from V and 8 bases from J, leaving 12 bases between. Germline lookup yields CDR1 SGHNT and CDR2 YENEEA. The CDR3 is 13 residues long. The chain's CDR3 is CASSSPLTYEQFF. In DNA, the CDR3 is TGTGCCAGCAGCTCCCCCCTGACGTATGAGCAGTTCTTC. The whole variable domain, filled in from reference TRBV11-3 and TRBJ2-1, reads EAGVVQSPRYKIIEKKQPVAFWCNPISGHNTLYWYLQNLGQGPELLIRYENEEAVDDSQLPKDRFSAERLKGVDSTLKIQPAELGDSAVYLCASSSPLTYEQFFGPGTRLTVL.

This chain uses TRBV4-3 with TRBJ2-1; TRBD2 matches at 7 bases. CDR1 and CDR2 (germline): LGHNA, YSLEER. V shed 0 bases and J 9 bases; nucleotides not matched to a gene: 8. This CDR3 has 15 amino acids. The CDR3 DNA is TGCGCCAGCAGCCAAGACAGCGGGGAACGGCGTGAGCAGTTCTTC. Amino acids: CASSQDSGERREQFF.

This clone was counted a few times. V is TRBV29-1 and J is TRBJ2-3; D is uncertain. CDR3 length equals 14 residues. Germline CDR1 reads SQVTM; CDR2 reads ANQGSEA. V was pared by 2 bases and J by 2 bases, with 11 bases between. This chain's CDR3 is CSVEWGDNTDTQYF. DNA of the CDR3: TGCAGCGTTGAATGGGGTGACAACACAGATACGCAGTATTTT.

The chain combines TRBV4-2 with TRBJ2-7; D might be TRBD1 (6 bases). Looked up from germline, CDR1 is LGHNA and CDR2 is YNFKEQ. The CDR3 is 16 amino acids. V was cut by 0 bases and J by 2 bases, with 14 bases left in between. In DNA form, the CDR3 reads TGTGCCAGCAGCCAAGAAAACGTGGACAGTACCTACGAGCAGTACTTC. Encoded protein: CASSQENVDSTYEQYF.